The next 2 T cell receptor beta chains were all read from a single sample in a study of T cells in Graves' hyperthyroidism and ophthalmopathy. What was amplified from RNA transcripts were TCR beta CDR3 regions. The HTBI primer set was used in a first-round RT-PCR of the TCR CDR3. TCRdb analysed the multiplex PCR reads with MiXCR anew, one entry per CDR3 protein. In the table there are approximately 370,000 distinct CDR3 sequences, about 15% of which are singletons. Sequencing input: blood. All receptors derive from a woman in her thirties with Graves' hyperthyroidism.

Many counts were recorded for this clonotype. This rearrangement joins TRBV29-1 to TRBJ2-7, with 8 bases aligning to TRBD1. J was trimmed by 5 bases and V by 5 bases; bases with no gene match: 11. Germline V lookup: CDR1 SQVTM, CDR2 ANQGSEA. The CDR3 is 14 amino acids. CDR3 loop: CSVFGTGGNNEQYF. The CDR3 DNA reads TGCAGCGTTTTCGGAACAGGGGGGAACAACGAGCAGTACTTC.

The sample holds a few counts of this clonotype. This rearrangement joins TRBV3-1 to TRBJ2-7, with TRBD2 matching 7 bases. This CDR3 has 15 amino acids. Germline V lookup: CDR1 LGHDT, CDR2 YNNKEL (reference sequence). After removal of 4 bases from V and 2 bases from J, the junction contained 8 bases not matched to a gene. The DNA for the CDR3 is TGTGCCAGCAGCCTAGACCCTACTAGCGCCTACGAGCAGTACTTC. It is translated as CASSLDPTSAYEQYF.